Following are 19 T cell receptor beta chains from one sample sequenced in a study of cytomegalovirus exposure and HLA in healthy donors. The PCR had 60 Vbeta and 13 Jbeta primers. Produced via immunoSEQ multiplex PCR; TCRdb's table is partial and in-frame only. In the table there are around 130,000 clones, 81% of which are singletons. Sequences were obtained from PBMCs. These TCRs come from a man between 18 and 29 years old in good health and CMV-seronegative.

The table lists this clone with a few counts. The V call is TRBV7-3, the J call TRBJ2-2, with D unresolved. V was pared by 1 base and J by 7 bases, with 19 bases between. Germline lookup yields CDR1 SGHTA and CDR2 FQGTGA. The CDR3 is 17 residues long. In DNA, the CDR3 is TGTGCCAGCAGCTTAATTCCCGGGTACCGAGCAAGCGGGGAGCTGTTTTTT. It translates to CASSLIPGYRASGELFF.

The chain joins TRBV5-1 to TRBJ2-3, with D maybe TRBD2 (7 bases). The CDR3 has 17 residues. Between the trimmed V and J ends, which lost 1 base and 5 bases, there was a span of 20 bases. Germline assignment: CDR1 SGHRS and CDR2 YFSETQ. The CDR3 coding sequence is TGCGCCAGCAGCTTGCCGCCCGCGGGGGCTCTGGGAGATACGCAGTATTTT. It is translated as CASSLPPAGALGDTQYF.

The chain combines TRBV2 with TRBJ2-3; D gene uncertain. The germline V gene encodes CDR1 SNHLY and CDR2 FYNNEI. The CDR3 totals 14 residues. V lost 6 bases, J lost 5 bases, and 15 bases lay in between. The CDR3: CASRTGLLVDTQYF. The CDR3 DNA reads TGTGCCAGCAGAACCGGGTTACTTGTAGATACGCAGTATTTT.

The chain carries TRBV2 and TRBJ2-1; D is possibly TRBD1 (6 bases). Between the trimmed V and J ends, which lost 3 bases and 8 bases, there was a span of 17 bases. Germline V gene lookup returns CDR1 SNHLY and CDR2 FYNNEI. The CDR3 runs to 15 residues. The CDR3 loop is CASSDRRGRGHEQFF. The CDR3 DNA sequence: TGTGCCAGCAGTGACCGGCGCGGCAGGGGCCATGAGCAGTTCTTC.

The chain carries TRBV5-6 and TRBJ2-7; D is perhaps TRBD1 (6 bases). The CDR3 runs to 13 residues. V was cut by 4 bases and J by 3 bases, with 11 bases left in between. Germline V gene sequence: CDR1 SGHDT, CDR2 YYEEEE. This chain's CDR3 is CASSNDRSYEQYF. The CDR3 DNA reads TGTGCCAGCAGCAACGACAGGAGCTACGAGCAGTACTTC.

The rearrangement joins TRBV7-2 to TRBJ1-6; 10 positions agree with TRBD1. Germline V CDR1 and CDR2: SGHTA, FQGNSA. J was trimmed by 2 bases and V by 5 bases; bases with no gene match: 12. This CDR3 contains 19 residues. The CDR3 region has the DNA TGTGCCAGCAGCCCACCCGGGACAGGGGAAAGGACCTATAATTCACCCCTCCACTTT. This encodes CASSPPGTGERTYNSPLHF.

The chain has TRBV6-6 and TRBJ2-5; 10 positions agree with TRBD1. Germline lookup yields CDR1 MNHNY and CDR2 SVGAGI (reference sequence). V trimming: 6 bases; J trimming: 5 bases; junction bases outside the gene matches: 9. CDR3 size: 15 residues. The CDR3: CASRPGQGLGETQYF. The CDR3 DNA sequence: TGTGCCAGCAGACCGGGACAGGGGTTAGGGGAGACCCAGTACTTC.

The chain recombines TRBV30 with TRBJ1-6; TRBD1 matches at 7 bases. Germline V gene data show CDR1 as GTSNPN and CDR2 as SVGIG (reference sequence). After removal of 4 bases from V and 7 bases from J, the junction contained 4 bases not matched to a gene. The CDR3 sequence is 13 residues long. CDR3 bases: TGTGCCTGGAAGGGACAGCCAAATTCACCCCTCCACTTT. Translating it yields CAWKGQPNSPLHF.

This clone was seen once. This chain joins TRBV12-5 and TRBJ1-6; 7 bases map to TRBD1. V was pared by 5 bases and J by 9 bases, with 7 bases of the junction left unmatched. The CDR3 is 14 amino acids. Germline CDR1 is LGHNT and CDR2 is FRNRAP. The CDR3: CASGQTGRGSPLHF. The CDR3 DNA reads TGTGCTAGTGGTCAGACAGGGAGAGGTTCACCCCTCCACTTT.

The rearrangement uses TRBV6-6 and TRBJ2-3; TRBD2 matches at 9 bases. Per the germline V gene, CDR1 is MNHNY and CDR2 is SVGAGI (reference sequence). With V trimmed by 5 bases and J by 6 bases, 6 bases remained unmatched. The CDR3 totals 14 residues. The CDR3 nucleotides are TGTGCCAGCAGTCTAGCGGGGCTCAGGGATACGCAGTATTTT. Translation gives CASSLAGLRDTQYF.

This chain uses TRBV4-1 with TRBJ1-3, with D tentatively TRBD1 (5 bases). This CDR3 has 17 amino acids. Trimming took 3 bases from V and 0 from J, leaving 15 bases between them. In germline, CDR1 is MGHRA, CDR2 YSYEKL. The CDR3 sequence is CASSQVQTGSSGNTIYF. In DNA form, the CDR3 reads TGCGCCAGCAGCCAGGTACAAACAGGTAGCTCTGGAAACACCATATATTTT.

The CDR3 DNA reads TGTGCCAGCAGTTTGAAGTACTACTCTTACAATGAGCAGTTCTTC. Translating gives CASSLKYYSYNEQFF. J is TRBJ2-1 and V is TRBV28; no clear D gene. The CDR3 has 15 residues. The germline gives CDR1 MDHEN, CDR2 SYDVKM. V shed 3 bases and J shed 4 bases, with 13 bases lying between them.

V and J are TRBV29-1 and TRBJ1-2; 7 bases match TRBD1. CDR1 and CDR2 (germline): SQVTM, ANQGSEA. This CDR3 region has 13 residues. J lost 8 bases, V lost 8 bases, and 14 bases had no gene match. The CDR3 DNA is TGCAGCACCCCGACAGGGAACGGGATAGGCTACACCTTC. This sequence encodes CSTPTGNGIGYTF. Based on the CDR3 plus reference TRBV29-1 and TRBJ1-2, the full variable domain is SAVISQKPSRDICQRGTSLTIQCQVDSQVTMMFWYRQQPGQSLTLIATANQGSEATYESGFVIDKFPISRPNLTFSTLTVSNMSPEDSSIYLCSTPTGNGIGYTFGSGTRLTVV.

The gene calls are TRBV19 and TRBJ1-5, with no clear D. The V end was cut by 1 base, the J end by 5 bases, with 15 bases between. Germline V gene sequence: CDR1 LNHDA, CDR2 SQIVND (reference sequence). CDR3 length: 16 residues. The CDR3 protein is CASSIVDLQRDQPQHF. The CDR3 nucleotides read TGTGCCAGTAGTATAGTTGACCTACAGAGGGATCAGCCCCAGCATTTT.

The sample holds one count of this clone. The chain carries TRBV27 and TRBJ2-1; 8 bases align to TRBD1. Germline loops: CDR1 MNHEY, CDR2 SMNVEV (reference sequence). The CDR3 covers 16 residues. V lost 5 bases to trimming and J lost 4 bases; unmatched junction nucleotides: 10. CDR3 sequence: CASSKTGVDSYNEQFF. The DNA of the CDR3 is TGTGCCAGCAGTAAGACAGGGGTTGACTCTTACAATGAGCAGTTCTTC.

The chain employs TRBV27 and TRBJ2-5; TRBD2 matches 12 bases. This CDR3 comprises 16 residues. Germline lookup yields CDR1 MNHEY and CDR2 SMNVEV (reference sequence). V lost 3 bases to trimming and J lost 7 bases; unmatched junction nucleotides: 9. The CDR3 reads CASSFPGLAGLRTQYF. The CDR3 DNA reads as TGTGCCAGCAGTTTCCCTGGACTAGCGGGGTTGCGGACCCAGTACTTC.

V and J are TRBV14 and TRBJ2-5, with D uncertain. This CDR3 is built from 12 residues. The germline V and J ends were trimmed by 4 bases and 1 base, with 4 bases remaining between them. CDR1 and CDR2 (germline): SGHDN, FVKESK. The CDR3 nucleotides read TGTGCCAGCAGCCTAGTCCAAGAGACCCAGTACTTC. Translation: CASSLVQETQYF.

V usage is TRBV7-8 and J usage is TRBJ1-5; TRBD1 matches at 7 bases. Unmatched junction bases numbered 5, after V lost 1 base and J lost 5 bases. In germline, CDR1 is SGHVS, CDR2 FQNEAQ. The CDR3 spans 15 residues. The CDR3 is CASSLEGQKDQPQHF. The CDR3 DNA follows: TGTGCCAGCAGCTTAGAGGGACAGAAAGATCAGCCCCAGCATTTT.

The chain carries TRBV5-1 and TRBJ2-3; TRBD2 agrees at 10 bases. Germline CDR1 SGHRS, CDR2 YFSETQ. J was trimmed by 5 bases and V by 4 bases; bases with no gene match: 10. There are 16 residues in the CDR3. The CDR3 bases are TGCGCCAGCAGCCCGGACCCAGCGGGGGGGAAAGATACGCAGTATTTT. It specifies CASSPDPAGGKDTQYF.